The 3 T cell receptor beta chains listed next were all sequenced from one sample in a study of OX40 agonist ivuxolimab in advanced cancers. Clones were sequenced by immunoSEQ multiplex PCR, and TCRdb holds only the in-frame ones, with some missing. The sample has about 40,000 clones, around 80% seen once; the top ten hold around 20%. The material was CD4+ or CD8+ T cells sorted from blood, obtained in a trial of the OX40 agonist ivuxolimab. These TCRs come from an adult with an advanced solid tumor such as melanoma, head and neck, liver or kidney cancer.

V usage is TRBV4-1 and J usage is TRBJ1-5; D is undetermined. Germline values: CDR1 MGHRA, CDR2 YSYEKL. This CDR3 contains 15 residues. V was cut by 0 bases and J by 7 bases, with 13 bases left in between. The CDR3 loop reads CASSQDRRESQPQHF. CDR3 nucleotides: TGCGCCAGCAGCCAAGATCGAAGGGAGTCACAGCCCCAGCATTTT.

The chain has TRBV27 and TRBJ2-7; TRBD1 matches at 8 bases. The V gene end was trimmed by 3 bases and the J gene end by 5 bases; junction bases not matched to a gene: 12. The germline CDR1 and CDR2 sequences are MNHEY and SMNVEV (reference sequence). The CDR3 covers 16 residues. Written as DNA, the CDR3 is TGTGCCAGCAGTTTTTATAAGGGACAGGCAAGAAACGAGCAGTACTTC. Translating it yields CASSFYKGQARNEQYF.

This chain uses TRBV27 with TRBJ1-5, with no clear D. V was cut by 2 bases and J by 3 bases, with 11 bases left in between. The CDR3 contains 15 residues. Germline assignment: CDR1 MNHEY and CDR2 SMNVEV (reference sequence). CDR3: CASSLSRQLNQPQHF. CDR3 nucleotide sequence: TGTGCCAGCAGTTTAAGCCGGCAGCTCAATCAGCCCCAGCATTTT.